This TCR beta chain was captured by sequencing in a study of a mutant IDH1 vaccine in newly diagnosed glioma. For the study at large: Treated patients, averaging around 40 years, were 62.5% male and about 40% female.

Time point described: week 47, end of study. The investigators gave 300 ug of mutant IDH1 20-mer peptide in each vaccine dose, together with topical imiquimod. Donors' newly diagnosed IDH1-mutant WHO grade 3 or 4 astrocytomas lacked nuclear ATRX. In regard to this clone: Its antigen is unidentified.

TCRdb's copy holds only in-frame clones and misses some; the assay was immunoSEQ multiplex PCR. The sample holds approximately 12,000 clones, roughly four fifths seen once. The CDR3 extends over 14 amino acids. Germline V CDR1 and CDR2: SGHTA, FQGNSA. Trimming cost V 0 bases and J 5 bases, with 10 bases left between them. V usage is TRBV7-2 and J usage is TRBJ1-1, with D hard to call. This clonotype originated in a man between 25 and 39 years old with glioma. The specimen comprised PBMCs, sampled from a glioma patient whose treatment included an IDH1 peptide vaccine. The CDR3 protein is CASSLASSWTEAFF. For the CDR3, the DNA is TGTGCCAGCAGCTTAGCGTCCAGTTGGACTGAAGCTTTCTTT.